This T cell receptor (beta chain) was captured in a study of OX40 agonist ivuxolimab in advanced cancers. About the research overall: Patients were treated with intravenous ivuxolimab, dosed at 0.01 to 10 mg/kg and infused every 2 weeks. Prior anti-PD-1, anti-PD-L1 or anti-CTLA-4 therapy was allowed; around 43% had some.

Notes on this clone: Its target is unknown.

Overall study findings and caveats: It was not determined which antigens were specifically recognized by the peripheral T cells that had undergone clonal expansion. Some nonresponders likewise displayed low normalized T-cell clonal expansion.

This CDR3 has 14 amino acids. The germline V and J ends were trimmed by 2 bases and 6 bases, with 13 bases remaining between them. Germline V gene lookup returns CDR1 SGHTA and CDR2 FQGNSA. This table comes from immunoSEQ multiplex PCR, and its TCRdb copy is limited to in-frame clones, with some not included. Here the sample spans around 67,000 clones, about 80% being singletons. The source is an adult with an advanced solid tumor such as melanoma, head and neck, liver or kidney cancer. The V and J genes are TRBV7-2 and TRBJ1-2; no clear D gene. The sample here was CD4+ or CD8+ T cells sorted from blood, taken in a trial of the OX40 agonist ivuxolimab. The DNA for the CDR3 is TGTGCCAGCAGCTTATTAGGGCCGGGGAATGGCTACACCTTC. Translation: CASSLLGPGNGYTF. Variable domain in full (rest from reference TRBV7-2 and TRBJ1-2): GAGVSQSPSNKVTEKGKDVELRCDPISGHTALYWYRQSLGQGLEFLIYFQGNSAPDKSGLPSDRFSAERTGGSVSTLTIQRTQQEDSAVYLCASSLLGPGNGYTFGSGTRLTVV.